Reported below is one T cell receptor beta chain. The data belong to a study of blood T cell repertoires in COVID-19. Study details: There were acute and convalescent COVID-19 samples, and they came from the United States, Italy and Spain.

Trimming at V came to 4 bases and at J to 7 bases, leaving 3 bases not matched to a gene. This CDR3 contains 14 residues. Germline V gene sequence: CDR1 SGHTS, CDR2 YDEGEE. Generated by immunoSEQ multiplex PCR, the TCRdb table keeps only in-frame clones and is missing some. The data contain about 170,000 clones, less than 85% of them seen just once; the ten biggest clones take up nearly 4.5%. Participant ages covered about 18 to 89 years across about 25 US areas. The sequenced sample was PBMCs or T cells enriched from blood (not recorded which). The rearrangement links TRBV5-8 to TRBJ1-6, with TRBD1 matching 9 bases. This sequence was found in a woman in her fifties or sixties who had recovered from COVID-19. The CDR3 here is CASSAGQGNSPLHF. In nucleotides, the CDR3 is TGTGCCAGCAGCGCAGGACAGGGGAATTCACCCCTCCACTTT.